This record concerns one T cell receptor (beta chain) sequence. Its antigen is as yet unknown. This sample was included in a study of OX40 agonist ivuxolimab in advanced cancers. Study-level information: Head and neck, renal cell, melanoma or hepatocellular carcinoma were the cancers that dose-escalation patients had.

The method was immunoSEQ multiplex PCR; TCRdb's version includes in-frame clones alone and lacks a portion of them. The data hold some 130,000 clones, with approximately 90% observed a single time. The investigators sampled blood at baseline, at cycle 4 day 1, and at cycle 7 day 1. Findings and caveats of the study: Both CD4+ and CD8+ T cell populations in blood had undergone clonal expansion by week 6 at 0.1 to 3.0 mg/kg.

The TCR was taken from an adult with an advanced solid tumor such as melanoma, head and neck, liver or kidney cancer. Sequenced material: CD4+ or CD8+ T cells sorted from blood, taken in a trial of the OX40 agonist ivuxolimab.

The CDR3 protein is CASSLGGTANEKLFF. Here the CDR3 DNA reads TGCGCCAGCAGCTTAGGGGGGACTGCTAATGAAAAACTGTTTTTT. V usage is TRBV5-1 and J usage is TRBJ1-4; weak D call: TRBD1 (6 bases). The CDR3 loop spans 15 amino acids. The germline CDR1 and CDR2 sequences are SGHRS and YFSETQ. Trimming removed 2 bases at V and 3 bases at J, with 11 bases between.